This T cell receptor beta chain was identified during a study of blood T cell repertoires in COVID-19. Study background: Italy, Spain and the United States were the sources of the convalescent and acute COVID-19 samples. Nucleic acid was either cDNA or gDNA, and it came from T cells, B-cell-depleted T cells, or PBMCs.

Study processing details: Amplification from reference gene primers served as the basis for estimated nucleated cell counts. Sequencing used immunoSEQ multiplex PCR; TCRdb keeps in-frame clones, though not all of them. V, J and clone size are those of that table, while D and trimming were read from the DNA. The sample has roughly 100,000 clones, roughly 82% seen once. Sequencing was performed on peripheral blood. This receptor was identified in a human donor in a cohort sampled during active COVID-19.

CDR3 DNA sequence: TGTGCCAGCAGCTTATCGGTCAGGGGCGGCCAAGAGACCCAGTACTTC. Translation gives CASSLSVRGGQETQYF. The chain has TRBV7-9 and TRBJ2-5, with D perhaps TRBD1 (6 bases). The V end was cut by 2 bases, the J end by 1 base, with 14 bases between. In germline, CDR1 is SEHNR, CDR2 FQNEAQ (reference sequence). This CDR3 is 16 amino acids long.